Described below is a single TCR beta chain sequence and its context. The record originates from a study of blood T cell repertoires in COVID-19. Original processing notes: Researchers report that nucleated cell counts were estimated from reference gene primer amplification. Sequencing used immunoSEQ multiplex PCR; TCRdb keeps in-frame clones, though not all of them. V and J calls and clone size are those listed in that table; D and trimming were worked out from the DNA. The repertoire holds under 350,000 clones, under 90% seen once, with 1.5% to 2% in the top ten. This CDR3 spans 15 amino acids. V lost 0 bases and J lost 3, with 12 bases in between. The germline V gene encodes CDR1 MGHRA and CDR2 YSYEKL.

Sequenced sample: peripheral blood. The receptor's source is a woman under 40 with COVID-19, enrolled during active disease. V and J are TRBV4-1 and TRBJ2-7; the D gene is possibly TRBD1 (5 bases). The CDR3 sequence: CASSQELQAFYEQYF. The CDR3 DNA follows: TGCGCCAGCAGCCAAGAGTTACAGGCCTTCTACGAGCAGTACTTC.